A single sample gave rise to the 24 T cell receptor beta chains below, sequenced in a study of blood T cells in healthy people across ages. The second PCR ran roughly 6 to 11 cycles with a sample-barcoded 5' primer and J-beta primers. In TCRdb, the 5' RACE reads were re-called with MiXCR into one record per CDR3 protein. The profile shows roughly 700,000 distinct CDR3 sequences, over 45% of them singletons. Sequenced material: blood. These receptors all come from a woman in her sixties in good health.

This clonotype appeared a few times. This rearrangement joins TRBV15 to TRBJ2-4, with TRBD1 matching 7 bases. V lost 0 bases, J lost 3 bases, and 11 bases stayed unmatched. The germline gives CDR1 LNHNV, CDR2 YYDKDF (reference sequence). The CDR3 consists of 18 residues. CDR3 sequence reads: CATSRDTGTEGSKNIQYF. CDR3 DNA sequence: TGTGCCACCAGCAGAGATACAGGGACAGAAGGTAGCAAAAACATTCAGTACTTC.

A few counts support this clonotype. V and J are TRBV20-1 and TRBJ2-6, with D unresolved. Per the germline V gene, CDR1 is DFQATT and CDR2 is SNEGSKA (reference sequence). The CDR3 totals 14 residues. Trimming stripped 1 base from V and 2 bases from J, with 6 bases between. CDR3 DNA: TGCAGTGCTAGAGCCCAGGCTGGGGCCAACGTCCTGACTTTC. This sequence encodes CSARAQAGANVLTF.

This sequence joins TRBV12-3 or TRBV12-4 and TRBJ2-7; D is unresolved. Trimming took off 5 bases at V and 0 bases at J, with 11 bases between the two ends. The CDR3 has 14 amino acids. Written as DNA, the CDR3 is TGTGCCAGCAGTCCCTTCCCTAGCTCCTACGAGCAGTACTTC. Translated: CASSPFPSSYEQYF.

The V and J genes are TRBV5-4 and TRBJ2-3, with a weak D call TRBD2 (5 bases). Germline lookup yields CDR1 SGHNT and CDR2 YYREEE (reference sequence). Trimming shortened V by 6 bases and J by 2 bases, and 13 bases separated the two germline ends. The CDR3 runs 14 residues. As DNA, the CDR3 is TGTGCCAGCACCTCGGGGTTATCCACAGATACGCAGTATTTT. It codes for CASTSGLSTDTQYF.

In this sample, this clonotype turned up once. The junction differs from germline at one of its ends, possibly a read error. The chain couples TRBV30 to TRBJ1-1; D gene unclear. The CDR3 contains 11 residues. Germline-derived CDR1 and CDR2 are GTSNPN and SVGIG (reference sequence). For the CDR3, the DNA is TGTGCCGGGAGTGCGAACACTGAAGCTTTCTTT. This codes for CAGSANTEAFF.

The chain links TRBV20-1 to TRBJ2-3; a possible D gene is TRBD2 (6 bases). The CDR3 extends over 15 amino acids. The germline V gene has CDR1 DFQATT and CDR2 SNEGSKA (reference sequence). V was pared by 6 bases and J by 0 bases, with 16 bases between. The CDR3 sequence is CSARSGSSSTDTQYF. DNA for the CDR3: TGCAGTGCCCGGAGCGGGTCCTCTAGCACAGATACGCAGTATTTT.

V gene TRBV12-3 or TRBV12-4 combines with J gene TRBJ2-1; 11 bases map to TRBD2. This CDR3 is built from 15 residues. Trimming cost V 6 bases and J 8 bases; bases outside gene matches: 9. The CDR3 DNA reads as TGTGCCAGCAGGAGAACTAGCGGGAGTAGTCATGAGCAGTTCTTC. This codes for CASRRTSGSSHEQFF.

This clonotype was counted a few times. The CDR3 loop is CASNDLAGVGTDTQYF. Written as DNA, the CDR3 is TGCGCCAGCAACGACTTAGCGGGAGTCGGCACAGATACGCAGTATTTT. The chain employs TRBV5-1 and TRBJ2-3; 9 bases align to TRBD2. V was pared by 6 bases and J by 1 base, with 9 bases of the junction left unmatched. Germline V CDR1 and CDR2: SGHRS, YFSETQ. CDR3 size: 16 residues.

This clonotype came up a few times. DNA of the CDR3: TGCAGTGCCCACCAATTGGATGAGCAGTTCTTC. It codes for CSAHQLDEQFF. This chain uses TRBV20-1 with TRBJ2-1; D remains unclear. Germline-derived CDR1 and CDR2 are DFQATT and SNEGSKA (reference sequence). The CDR3 totals 11 residues. Trimming left V 6 bases short and J 8 bases short, with 11 bases between.

This clonotype was counted a few times. J is TRBJ2-3 and V is TRBV6-1; TRBD2 aligns across 9 bases. The length of the CDR3 is 17 residues. Germline V CDR1 and CDR2: MNHNS, SASEGT. Trimming removed 2 bases from V and 2 bases from J; junction bases left unmatched: 8. The CDR3 loop reads CASSEPLTSGYTDTQYF. In DNA form, the CDR3 reads TGTGCCAGCAGTGAACCCTTGACTAGCGGATACACAGATACGCAGTATTTT.

The chain links TRBV4-3 to TRBJ2-2, with D unclear. The ends were cut back, 0 bases at V and 0 bases at J, with 14 bases in the middle. The germline gives CDR1 LGHNA, CDR2 YSLEER. The CDR3 runs to 18 residues. The CDR3 here is CASSQDPYFFANTGELFF. CDR3 DNA: TGCGCCAGCAGCCAAGATCCCTACTTCTTCGCGAACACCGGGGAGCTGTTTTTT.

To note about this clonotype: A read error may produce the germline difference seen at one junction end. The rearrangement uses TRBV6-2 or TRBV6-3 and TRBJ2-5; D unresolved. The end of the DNA is better explained by TRBJ2-7, so the J call may be wrong. The CDR3 extends over 14 amino acids. CDR1 and CDR2 from the germline V gene are MNHEY and SVGEGT. The CDR3 DNA reads TGTGCCAGCAGTGACTCCCTAGTGGTCTACGAGCAGTACTTC. Protein sequence: CASSDSLVVYEQYF.

The chain links TRBV20-1 to TRBJ2-7; possibly TRBD1 for D (7 bases). This CDR3 contains 14 residues. Trimming took off 2 bases at V and 4 bases at J, with 15 bases between the two ends. Per the germline V gene, CDR1 is DFQATT and CDR2 is SNEGSKA (reference sequence). In DNA, the CDR3 is TGCAGTGCTAGACGGACAGGCGGGGATTACGAGCAGTACTTC. Amino acids: CSARRTGGDYEQYF.

V is TRBV4-1 and J is TRBJ1-5; possible D gene TRBD1, 6 bases. Trimming removed 1 base from V and 7 bases from J, with 8 bases in between. From germline, CDR1 is MGHRA and CDR2 YSYEKL. The CDR3 runs 13 residues. This CDR3 is CASSQARGQPQHF. CDR3 nucleotide sequence: TGCGCCAGCAGCCAAGCCAGGGGACAGCCCCAGCATTTT.

The chain is built from TRBV4-3 and TRBJ2-7; D possibly uses TRBD1 or TRBD2 (6 bases each). Trimming took 4 bases from V and 2 from J, leaving 15 bases between them. There are 15 residues in the CDR3. Germline V CDR1 and CDR2: LGHNA, YSLEER. The CDR3 sequence: CASSLFGGSTYEQYF. Written as DNA, the CDR3 is TGCGCCAGCAGCCTCTTCGGGGGCTCTACCTACGAGCAGTACTTC.

CDR3 sequence (DNA): TGTGCCAGCAGCCTAAGACCTGGACAGGGGAAGGTAGATACGCAGTATTTT. Its translation is CASSLRPGQGKVDTQYF. The chain combines TRBV3-1 with TRBJ2-3, with TRBD1 matching 9 bases. The V segment lost 4 bases and the J segment 5 bases; nucleotides outside the gene matches: 13. There are 17 residues in the CDR3. CDR1 is LGHDT and CDR2 is YNNKEL in the germline V gene (reference sequence).

CDR3 protein: CASSAAGGGDEQFF. CDR3 sequence (DNA): TGTGCCAGCAGTGCAGCAGGAGGGGGCGATGAGCAGTTCTTC. The chain joins TRBV6-1 to TRBJ2-1, with D maybe TRBD1 (7 bases). The CDR3 is made up of 14 amino acids. V lost 4 bases and J 8 bases, leaving 15 bases between the germline ends. Germline V gene data show CDR1 as MNHNS and CDR2 as SASEGT.

This clonotype was recorded once. The chain joins TRBV12-3 or TRBV12-4 to TRBJ1-6, with D possibly matching TRBD1 (5 bases). With 5 bases removed from V and 8 bases from J, the gap between germline ends came to 13 bases. This CDR3 is 14 amino acids long. The CDR3 loop reads CASSASDSYSPLHF. As DNA, the CDR3 is TGTGCCAGCAGTGCCTCAGACAGTTATTCACCCCTCCACTTT.

The chain links TRBV27 to TRBJ2-1, with 12 bases that match TRBD2. V lost 4 bases to trimming and J lost 8 bases; unmatched junction nucleotides: 9. Per germline, CDR1 MNHEY and CDR2 SMNVEV (reference sequence). The CDR3 has 16 residues. CDR3 residues: CASSSPTSGSLDEQFF. For the CDR3, the DNA is TGTGCCAGCAGTTCGCCGACTAGCGGGAGTCTCGATGAGCAGTTCTTC.

This clonotype was detected ten times or more. V is TRBV20-1 and J is TRBJ1-1; D perhaps matches TRBD1 (6 bases). Germline lookup yields CDR1 DFQATT and CDR2 SNEGSKA (reference sequence). The length of the CDR3 is 13 residues. V lost 2 bases, J lost 0 bases, and 7 bases lay in between. The CDR3 reads CSARRTVNTEAFF. Written as DNA, the CDR3 is TGCAGTGCTAGACGGACAGTGAACACTGAAGCTTTCTTT.

The V gene is TRBV7-9, the J gene TRBJ1-5, with D perhaps TRBD1 (6 bases). CDR3 length: 17 residues. V was shortened by 1 base and J by 6 bases, with 19 bases between the two germline ends. Per the germline V gene, CDR1 is SEHNR and CDR2 is FQNEAQ (reference sequence). In DNA, the CDR3 is TGTGCCAGCAGCTTAGACTGGGGGCGAGGTATAAGTCAGCCCCAGCATTTT. This gives the protein CASSLDWGRGISQPQHF.

This chain joins TRBV5-1 and TRBJ1-4; 8 bases are shared with TRBD1. The trim removed 4 bases at V and 5 bases at J, leaving 7 bases unmatched. CDR1 is SGHRS and CDR2 is YFSETQ in the germline V gene. This CDR3 is 15 amino acids long. CDR3 amino acids: CASSPGTGLNEKLFF. DNA for the CDR3: TGCGCCAGCAGCCCTGGGACAGGCCTGAATGAAAAACTGTTTTTT.

The chain recombines TRBV19 with TRBJ2-4, with 7 positions matching TRBD2. The assigned J gene may be wrong: the sequence end matches TRBJ2-7 better. CDR3 length equals 15 residues. CDR1 and CDR2 from the germline V gene are LNHDA and SQIVND (reference sequence). As DNA, the CDR3 is TGTGCCAGTAGTGACCGGGGCGGGAGCTCCTACGAGCAGTACTTC. The encoded protein is CASSDRGGSSYEQYF.

The chain has TRBV28 and TRBJ2-7; maybe TRBD1 (5 bases). The CDR3 runs 16 residues. Germline V gene data show CDR1 as MDHEN and CDR2 as SYDVKM. The V end lost 6 bases, the J end lost 0 bases, and 18 bases lay between the germline ends. The CDR3 loop is CASSLDRSRFSYEQYF. The CDR3, as DNA: TGTGCCAGCAGCCTTGACAGATCACGGTTCTCCTACGAGCAGTACTTC.